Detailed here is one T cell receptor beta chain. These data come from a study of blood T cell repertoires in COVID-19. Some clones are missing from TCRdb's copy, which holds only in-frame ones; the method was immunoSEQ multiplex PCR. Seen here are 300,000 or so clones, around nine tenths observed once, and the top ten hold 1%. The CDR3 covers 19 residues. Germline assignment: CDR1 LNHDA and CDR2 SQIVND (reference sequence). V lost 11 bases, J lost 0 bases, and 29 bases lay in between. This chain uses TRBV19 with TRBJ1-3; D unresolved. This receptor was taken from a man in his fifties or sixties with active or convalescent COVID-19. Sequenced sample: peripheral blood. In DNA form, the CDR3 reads TGTGCCGGCGCCTCGGATTCGCCCAGGCCTGACCACTCTGGAAACACCATATATTTT. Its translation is CAGASDSPRPDHSGNTIYF.